The 18 T cell receptor beta chains reported below all come from one sample, sequenced in a study of blood T cell repertoires in COVID-19. Sequenced by immunoSEQ multiplex PCR; TCRdb stores in-frame clones only, minus some. Of under 450,000 clones in the sample, roughly 84% are singletons; the top ten hold around 3%. The sequencing input was PBMCs or T cells enriched from blood (not recorded which). Source of these receptors: a woman younger than 45 who had recovered from COVID-19.

This clone was seen once. The CDR3 sequence: CASSSESRGFGGYTF. CDR3 DNA sequence: TGTGCCAGCAGTTCAGAAAGTCGAGGCTTTGGGGGCTACACCTTC. This rearrangement joins TRBV27 to TRBJ1-2, with unresolved D. Germline CDR1 MNHEY, CDR2 SMNVEV (reference sequence). V was trimmed by 4 bases and J by 8 bases, leaving 20 bases between them. CDR3 size: 15 residues.

J is TRBJ1-2 and V is TRBV6-5; D unclear. V was clipped by 6 bases and J by 4 bases, with 12 bases between them. Germline-derived CDR1 and CDR2 are MNHEY and SVGAGI. This CDR3 is 13 amino acids long. This CDR3 is CASSPALGYGYTF. The CDR3 region has the DNA TGTGCCAGCAGCCCCGCGCTTGGCTATGGCTACACCTTC.

This clone was seen a few times. The rearrangement joins TRBV6-5 to TRBJ2-3, with 9 positions matching TRBD2. This CDR3 is built from 14 residues. In germline, CDR1 is MNHEY, CDR2 SVGAGI. The J segment lost 1 base and the V segment lost 10 bases, leaving 6 bases of the junction unmatched. The CDR3: CAIERGAGTDTQYF. The CDR3 DNA reads TGTGCCATTGAGCGGGGGGCCGGCACAGATACGCAGTATTTT.

This clone has a handful of counts. This chain joins TRBV6-1 and TRBJ2-2; D may be TRBD2 (5 bases). The CDR3 sequence is 14 residues long. Germline V CDR1 and CDR2: MNHNS, SASEGT. Trimming stripped 2 bases from V and 6 bases from J, with 10 bases between. The CDR3, as DNA: TGTGCCAGCAGTGAAAGACGGGATTCCGGGGAGCTGTTTTTT. It codes for CASSERRDSGELFF.

The chain combines TRBV5-6 with TRBJ1-1; 7 positions agree with TRBD1. Germline assignment: CDR1 SGHDT and CDR2 YYEEEE. The CDR3 consists of 14 residues. The junction had 7 bases not matched to a gene; V was cut back by 2 bases and J by 6 bases. This CDR3 is CASSFPQGSAEAFF. CDR3 DNA sequence: TGTGCCAGCAGCTTCCCACAGGGGAGCGCTGAAGCTTTCTTT.

The genes are TRBV7-8 and TRBJ2-5; 10 nucleotides align to TRBD2. The ends lost 4 bases at V and 0 bases at J; junction bases unmatched: 8. The CDR3 spans 17 residues. Germline CDR1 SGHVS, CDR2 FQNEAQ. The CDR3 nucleotides are TGTGCCAGCAGCTCAGACATAGCGGGAGGAGACCAAGAGACCCAGTACTTC. It yields the protein CASSSDIAGGDQETQYF. The complete variable domain, with remaining parts taken from reference TRBV7-8 and TRBJ2-5, reads GAGVSQSPRYKVAKRGQDVALRCDPISGHVSLFWYQQALGQGPEFLTYFQNEAQLDKSGLPSDRFFAERPEGSVSTLKIQRTQQEDSAVYLCASSSDIAGGDQETQYFGPGTRLLVL.

V gene TRBV15 combines with J gene TRBJ1-2, with 7 bases aligning to TRBD1. The germline CDR1 and CDR2 sequences are LNHNV and YYDKDF (reference sequence). With V trimmed by 2 bases and J by 1 base, 10 bases remained unmatched. This CDR3 spans 17 amino acids. In DNA, the CDR3 is TGTGCCACCAGCAGAAAGGACCGGGACAGAGTTAACTATGGCTACACCTTC. Amino acid sequence: CATSRKDRDRVNYGYTF.

This clone was counted between two and nine times. J is TRBJ2-2 and V is TRBV16, with TRBD1 as a possible D gene (6 bases). Germline CDR1 is KGHSY and CDR2 is FQNENV. V lost 1 base, J lost 2 bases, and 8 bases lay in between. This CDR3 comprises 15 residues. The CDR3 sequence is CASSQLGANTGELFF. The CDR3 DNA sequence: TGTGCCAGCAGCCAATTGGGGGCCAACACCGGGGAGCTGTTTTTT.

The chain carries TRBV2 and TRBJ1-4, with 7 nucleotides matching TRBD1. J gave up 2 bases and V 2 bases, and 2 bases lay outside the gene matches. CDR1 SNHLY and CDR2 FYNNEI come from the germline V gene. The CDR3 loop spans 15 amino acids. The CDR3: CASSESTGTNEKLFF. CDR3 DNA sequence: TGTGCCAGCAGTGAATCGACAGGGACTAATGAAAAACTGTTTTTT.

Written as DNA, the CDR3 is TGTGCCAGCAGCTTTGGACAGGGTAGAGACTACACCTTC. This codes for CASSFGQGRDYTF. The rearrangement joins TRBV13 to TRBJ1-2; 8 nucleotides agree with TRBD1. This CDR3 contains 13 residues. V was pared by 3 bases and J by 10 bases, with 7 bases of the junction left unmatched. Germline V lookup: CDR1 PRHDT, CDR2 FYEKMQ (reference sequence).

In its sample, this clone was seen once. Here the CDR3 DNA reads TGTGCCAGCAGCCTGCGCCGGGACAGCTCCTACGAGCAGTACTTC. Translation gives CASSLRRDSSYEQYF. The V call is TRBV6-5, the J call TRBJ2-7, with 7 bases fitting TRBD1. CDR3 length equals 15 residues. The ends lost 6 bases at V and 0 bases at J; junction bases unmatched: 8. Germline V lookup: CDR1 MNHEY, CDR2 SVGAGI.

This clone was counted a few times. This chain joins TRBV2 and TRBJ1-2; 8 bases fit TRBD1. The CDR3 sequence is 13 residues long. Germline loops: CDR1 SNHLY, CDR2 FYNNEI. Unmatched junction bases numbered 3, after V lost 5 bases and J lost 4 bases. The CDR3 bases are TGTGCCAGCAGTTGGACAGGGAGCTATGGCTACACCTTC. It encodes CASSWTGSYGYTF.

The chain combines TRBV24-1 with TRBJ1-1, with D perhaps matching TRBD1 (6 bases). The CDR3 consists of 15 residues. The V and J ends lost 9 bases and 5 bases respectively, with 21 bases between them. From germline, CDR1 is KGHDR and CDR2 SFDVKD. In DNA form, the CDR3 reads TGTGCCACCCGGGGGGGGACAACTGAGTGGACTGAAGCTTTCTTT. It encodes CATRGGTTEWTEAFF.

This sequence joins TRBV7-8 and TRBJ1-4; unclear D gene. Trimming pared 5 bases from V and 3 bases from J, leaving 13 bases between. Germline V gene data show CDR1 as SGHVS and CDR2 as FQNEAQ. The CDR3 contains 15 residues. Here the CDR3 DNA reads TGTGCCAGCAGCCCCCGAGCTCTACCTAATGAAAAACTGTTTTTT. It codes for CASSPRALPNEKLFF. The full variable domain, rest sourced from reference TRBV7-8 and TRBJ1-4, is GAGVSQSPRYKVAKRGQDVALRCDPISGHVSLFWYQQALGQGPEFLTYFQNEAQLDKSGLPSDRFFAERPEGSVSTLKIQRTQQEDSAVYLCASSPRALPNEKLFFGSGTQLSVL.

The chain employs TRBV11-3 and TRBJ2-2; the D gene is possibly TRBD1 (6 bases). Per the germline V gene, CDR1 is SGHNT and CDR2 is YENEEA. V lost 5 bases, J lost 7 bases, and 17 bases lay in between. There are 15 residues in the CDR3. The CDR3 nucleotides are TGTGCCAGCAGCCAAGGGGGACATGTTGGCGGGGAGCTGTTTTTT. Residues: CASSQGGHVGGELFF.

This sequence joins TRBV3-1 (or the pseudogene TRBV3-2) and TRBJ2-7; possible D gene TRBD1, 6 bases. Between the trimmed V and J ends, which lost 3 bases and 2 bases, there was a span of 17 bases. This CDR3 contains 16 residues. The germline V gene has CDR1 LGHDT and CDR2 YNNKEL (reference sequence). CDR3 sequence reads: CASSQGAWGTPYEQYF. CDR3 DNA sequence: TGTGCCAGCAGCCAGGGGGCGTGGGGTACCCCCTACGAGCAGTACTTC.

The V gene is TRBV28, the J gene TRBJ1-2; D is unresolved. Germline values: CDR1 MDHEN, CDR2 SYDVKM. The CDR3 spans 11 residues. V was trimmed by 3 bases and J by 5 bases, leaving 4 bases between them. The CDR3 DNA reads as TGTGCCAGCAGTTTCGGTTATGGCTACACCTTC. Residues: CASSFGYGYTF.

This clone was seen a single time. This chain connects TRBV4-2 to TRBJ1-1; a possible D gene is TRBD1 (6 bases). V was trimmed by 4 bases and J by 3 bases, leaving 12 bases between them. The CDR3 runs 14 residues. Germline CDR1 LGHNA, CDR2 YNFKEQ. In nucleotides, the CDR3 is TGTGCCAGCAGCCTCCGACAGGAGGACACTGAAGCTTTCTTT. Translated: CASSLRQEDTEAFF.